Reported below is one T cell receptor beta chain. The CDR3 length is 18 residues. Germline CDR1 is SGHRS and CDR2 is YFSETQ. The trim removed 4 bases at V and 5 bases at J, leaving 20 bases unmatched. The data originate from a study of blood T cell repertoires in COVID-19. The wider study: PBMCs, B-cell-depleted T cells, or T cells provided the cDNA or gDNA that made up the material.

Per the authors' pipeline: Researchers report that nucleated cell counts were estimated from reference gene primer amplification. Data came from immunoSEQ multiplex PCR; TCRdb stores just in-frame clones and leaves some out. Clone size and the V and J calls come from that table; the DNA yielded D and trimming. The sample holds some 97,000 clones, roughly nine tenths seen once. The rearrangement uses TRBV5-1 and TRBJ2-5; 7 positions match TRBD1. Specimen: peripheral blood. This TCR came from a man in his forties or fifties with active COVID-19. DNA for the CDR3: TGCGCCAGCAGCGGAACTGGGTCTTCAGGGGGTATGTGGGAGACCCAGTACTTC. It encodes CASSGTGSSGGMWETQYF.